This T cell receptor (beta chain) was captured in a study of cytomegalovirus exposure and HLA in healthy donors. Overall study results and limits: Fewer N-insertions than the roughly 700-donor mean were reportedly shown by an Asian-associated ancestry cluster in a later analysis. In a later analysis, at a false discovery rate of 0.05, over 15,000 TCR beta sequences matched HLA alleles.

For the donor in question, CMV serostatus went unrecorded. PCR used 60 Vbeta primers and 13 Jbeta primers. Here immunoSEQ multiplex PCR was the method, and the copy in TCRdb shows in-frame clones only, minus some. The data contain roughly 84,000 clones, over 75% of them seen just once; the ten biggest clones take up around 15%. Of note for this clone: The antigen is not known. Mismatch with germline at one junction end may stem from a read error.

The CDR3 has 13 amino acids. Germline-derived CDR1 and CDR2 are SGHTS and YDEGEE. Sequences were obtained from PBMCs. This clonotype originated in a human donor in good health. The chain recombines TRBV5-8 with TRBJ1-2, with a weak D call TRBD1 (5 bases). The CDR3 loop is CASSLEGTRGYPF. The DNA for the CDR3 is TGTGCCAGCAGCTTGGAGGGAACGCGGGGCTACCCCTTC.